This T cell receptor (beta chain) was captured by sequencing in a study of blood T cell repertoires in COVID-19. Turning to the study itself: Samples came from the United States, Italy and Spain, spanning acute and convalescent COVID-19. Sources were T cells, B-cell-depleted T cells, or PBMCs; the material itself was cDNA or gDNA.

In the original processing: Estimated nucleated cell counts came from reference gene primer amplification. Data came from immunoSEQ multiplex PCR; TCRdb stores just in-frame clones and leaves some out. That table supplies the V and J calls and clone size; D and trimming were determined from the DNA. The data hold approximately 400,000 clones, with around 88% observed a single time. V lost 2 bases to trimming and J lost 0 bases, with 11 bases between them. CDR3 size: 15 residues. Germline V gene lookup returns CDR1 GTSNPN and CDR2 SVGIG (reference sequence). Recruited during active infection, patients (from Seattle) were subsequently followed longitudinally.

The chain joins TRBV30 to TRBJ1-5; D unresolved. This TCR came from a woman between 45 and 65 years old with COVID-19, enrolled during active disease. The sequenced material came from peripheral blood. The CDR3: CAWSKELNSNQPQHF. The CDR3 nucleotides are TGTGCCTGGAGTAAGGAACTAAATAGCAATCAGCCCCAGCATTTT.